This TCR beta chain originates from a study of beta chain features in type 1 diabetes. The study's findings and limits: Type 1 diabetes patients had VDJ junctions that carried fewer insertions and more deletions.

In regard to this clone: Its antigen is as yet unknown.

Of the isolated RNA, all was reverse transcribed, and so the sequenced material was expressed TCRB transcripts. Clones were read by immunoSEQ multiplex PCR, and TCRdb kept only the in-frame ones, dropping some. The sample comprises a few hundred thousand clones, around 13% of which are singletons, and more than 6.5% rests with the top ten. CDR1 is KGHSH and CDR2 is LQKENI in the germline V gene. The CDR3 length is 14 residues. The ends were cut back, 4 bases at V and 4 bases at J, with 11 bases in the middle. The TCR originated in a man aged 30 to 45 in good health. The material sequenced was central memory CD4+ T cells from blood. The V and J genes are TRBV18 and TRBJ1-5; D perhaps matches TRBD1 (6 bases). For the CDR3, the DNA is TGTGCCAGCTCACGGGGGCGAGGGAATCAGCCCCAGCATTTT. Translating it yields CASSRGRGNQPQHF. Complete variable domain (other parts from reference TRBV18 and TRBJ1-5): NAGVMQNPRHLVRRRGQEARLRCSPMKGHSHVYWYRQLPEEGLKFMVYLQKENIIDESGMPKERFSAEFPKEGPSILRIQQVVRGDSAAYFCASSRGRGNQPQHFGDGTRLSIL.